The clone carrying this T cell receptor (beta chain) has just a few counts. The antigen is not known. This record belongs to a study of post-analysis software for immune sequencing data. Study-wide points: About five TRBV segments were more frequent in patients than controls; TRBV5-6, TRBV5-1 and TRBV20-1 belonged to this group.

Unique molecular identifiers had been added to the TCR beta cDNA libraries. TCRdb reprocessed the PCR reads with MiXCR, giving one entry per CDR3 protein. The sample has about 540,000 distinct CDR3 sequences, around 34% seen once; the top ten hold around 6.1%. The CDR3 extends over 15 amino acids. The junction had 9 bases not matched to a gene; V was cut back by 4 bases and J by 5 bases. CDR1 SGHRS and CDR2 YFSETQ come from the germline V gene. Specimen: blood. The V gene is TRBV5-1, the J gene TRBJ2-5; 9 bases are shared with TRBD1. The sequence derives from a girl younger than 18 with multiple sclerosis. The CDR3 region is CASSPWTGALETQYF. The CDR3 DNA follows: TGCGCCAGCAGCCCCTGGACAGGGGCTTTGGAGACCCAGTACTTC.